These T cell receptor beta chains were read from a single sample in a study of cytomegalovirus exposure and HLA in healthy donors. Sequencing used immunoSEQ multiplex PCR; TCRdb keeps in-frame clones, though not all of them. Recorded for this sample: around 70,000 clones. The specimen sequenced was PBMCs. The receptors were sampled from a female donor in good health and CMV-seropositive. Both conserved end residues are part of each CDR3. Each record gives: CDR3 length, J gene, clone size, V gene, D gene, CDR3 DNA, CDR3 protein. The D gene is left open where the match is weak. Rows may omit the clone size; those that give it use once, few, many or a size class.

14 | TRBJ2-7 | - | TRBV11-2 | TRBD1 | TGTGCCAGCAGCTTAGGGACAGGGGGCTACGAGCAGTACTTC | CASSLGTGGYEQYF
15 | TRBJ2-3 | - | TRBV18 | - | TGTGCCAGCTCACGAACCTTAGGAGCGGGAGATACGCAGTATTTT | CASSRTLGAGDTQYF
16 | TRBJ1-3 | - | TRBV5-1 | TRBD1 | TGCGCCAGCAGCTTGGCCGGACAGGGCTCTGGAAACACCATATATTTT | CASSLAGQGSGNTIYF
14 | TRBJ1-1 | - | TRBV25-1 | TRBD1 | TGTGCCAGCAGTGAATCAGGGGGGTTCGGTGAAGCTTTCTTT | CASSESGGFGEAFF
15 | TRBJ2-1 | - | TRBV9 | - | TGTGCCAGCAGCCCTAGGGGGGGTAGGGCCAATGAGCAGTTCTTC | CASSPRGGRANEQFF
13 | TRBJ1-5 | - | TRBV7-2 | TRBD1 | TGTGCCAGCAGCTGGACAGGGGTTCAGCCCCAGCATTTT | CASSWTGVQPQHF
11 | TRBJ1-2 | - | TRBV10-2 | - | TGCGCCAGCAGTTCCCAGGAAGGCTACACCTTC | CASSSQEGYTF
16 | TRBJ2-5 | - | TRBV7-9 | TRBD2 | TGTGCCAGCAGCCGACTAGCGGCACGAGGGGGGGAGACCCAGTACTTC | CASSRLAARGGETQYF
19 | TRBJ1-5 | - | TRBV4-3 | TRBD1 | TGCGCCAGCAGCCAAGGACGCATGACTGGGGGACAGACACATCAGCCCCAGCATTTT | CASSQGRMTGGQTHQPQHF
15 | TRBJ2-5 | - | TRBV11-2 | TRBD2 | TGTGCCAGCAGCCGATTGCTAGCGGACCAAGAGACCCAGTACTTC | CASSRLLADQETQYF
14 | TRBJ2-3 | - | TRBV18 | - | TGTGCCAGCTCAGCCGGTGCTAGCACAGATACGCAGTATTTT | CASSAGASTDTQYF
16 | TRBJ2-7 | medium-sized | TRBV4-1 | TRBD2 | TGCGCCAGCAGCCCAGTGGAGCGGGGGGTCCCCCACGAGCAGTACTTC | CASSPVERGVPHEQYF
14 | TRBJ1-6 | - | TRBV6-5 | - | TGTGCCAGCACGGGGAGCTCCTATAATTCACCCCTCCACTTT | CASTGSSYNSPLHF
12 | TRBJ1-1 | - | TRBV19 | - | TGTGCCAGTAGTATCGAGGGGGGGAGGCCTTTCTTT | CASSIEGGRPFF
15 | TRBJ2-5 | - | TRBV5-1 | TRBD1 | TGCGCCAGCAGCTTTTTGGGACAGGGTGGAGAGACCCAGTACTTC | CASSFLGQGGETQYF
16 | TRBJ1-4 | - | TRBV7-9 | TRBD1 | TGTGCCAGCAGCCCCCTGGGACAGGGGACTAATGAAAAACTGTTTTTT | CASSPLGQGTNEKLFF
13 | TRBJ1-1 | - | TRBV7-3 | - | TGTGCCAGCAGCCCCGACGGAGGGGCTGAAGCTTTCTTT | CASSPDGGAEAFF
14 | TRBJ2-7 | - | TRBV6-1 | TRBD2 | TGTGCCAGCAGCTCTAGCGGGAGTAACAGGGAGCAGTACTTC | CASSSSGSNREQYF
15 | TRBJ1-3 | - | TRBV7-9 | - | TGTGCCAGCAGCTTAACAGGGATCTCTGGAAACACCATATATTTT | CASSLTGISGNTIYF
15 | TRBJ2-7 | - | TRBV6-5 | - | TGTGCCAGCAGTTACACGGGGGACAGCTCCTACGAGCAGTACTTC | CASSYTGDSSYEQYF
17 | TRBJ2-2 | - | TRBV28 | - | TGTGCCAGCACCACCAGGGGGGTAGTAAAAGAGACCGGGGAGCTGTTTTTT | CASTTRGVVKETGELFF
15 | TRBJ2-3 | - | TRBV5-1 | - | TGCGCCAGCAGCGTGGTAGCGGCTAGCACAGATACGCAGTATTTT | CASSVVAASTDTQYF
14 | TRBJ1-1 | - | TRBV7-9 | - | TGTGCCAGCAGCTTAGTACAGGCGAACACTGAAGCTTTCTTT | CASSLVQANTEAFF
14 | TRBJ2-7 | - | TRBV29-1 | - | TGCAGCGTTGTGTCTCGGGAGAGCTCCTACGAGCAGTACTTC | CSVVSRESSYEQYF
13 | TRBJ1-6 | - | TRBV4-1 | TRBD1 | TGCGCCAGTAACGACAGGGGGCTTTCACCCCTCCACTTT | CASNDRGLSPLHF
16 | TRBJ1-1 | - | TRBV18 | TRBD1 | TGTGCCAGCTCACCCGGTACAGGGGGCTTCGTAGGGGAAGCTTTCTTT | CASSPGTGGFVGEAFF
15 | TRBJ2-3 | - | TRBV18 | TRBD1 | TGTGCCAGCTCACCGACAGGGGGCCTCGCAGATACGCAGTATTTT | CASSPTGGLADTQYF
17 | TRBJ1-4 | - | TRBV28 | TRBD1 | TGTGCCAGCACCAGTTTCCCCCTGGGGGACAGGGGAGAAAAACTGTTTTTT | CASTSFPLGDRGEKLFF
12 | TRBJ2-7 | - | TRBV11-3 | - | TGTGCCAGCAGCTTTCGGTTCTACGAGCAGTACTTC | CASSFRFYEQYF
14 | TRBJ1-1 | - | TRBV7-9 | - | TGTGCCAGCAGCATCTCGGACAGCAACACTGAAGCTTTCTTT | CASSISDSNTEAFF
16 | TRBJ1-4 | - | TRBV5-1 | - | TGCGCCAGCAGCTTGGCCCAAGGGGCAGGGTATGAAAAACTGTTTTTT | CASSLAQGAGYEKLFF
18 | TRBJ2-3 | - | TRBV4-1 | - | TGCGCCAGCAGCCAAGATAGAGGAGGGACAGCAATCACAGATACGCAGTATTTT | CASSQDRGGTAITDTQYF
12 | TRBJ2-1 | - | TRBV19 | TRBD1 | TGTGCCAGCTGGGACAGGAGGGGTGAGCAGTTCTTC | CASWDRRGEQFF
19 | TRBJ2-7 | - | TRBV18 | TRBD2 | TGTGCCAGCTCACCCAACGTAATGAGCGGGAGGTCCCCCGCCTACGAGCAGTACTTC | CASSPNVMSGRSPAYEQYF
14 | TRBJ2-7 | - | TRBV6-5 | - | TGTGCCAGCACCCCGAGGAGGGGCTTCTACGAGCAGTACTTC | CASTPRRGFYEQYF
13 | TRBJ2-6 | - | TRBV6-6 | - | TGTGCCACCCAGGTATCAGGGGCCAACGTCCTGACTTTC | CATQVSGANVLTF
13 | TRBJ2-7 | - | TRBV5-1 | TRBD1 | TGCGCCAGCAGCCAGGACAGGGCATACGAGCAGTACTTC | CASSQDRAYEQYF
15 | TRBJ2-7 | - | TRBV19 | - | TGTGCCAGTAGTACCCTGACAGCCACCGTACCGGAGCAGTACTTC | CASSTLTATVPEQYF
13 | TRBJ2-2 | - | TRBV28 | - | TGTGCCAGCAGGGTAGGACACGGCGGGGAGCTGTTTTTT | CASRVGHGGELFF
14 | TRBJ1-2 | - | TRBV6-5 | - | TGTGCCAGCAGTTTTAAGACAGGTTTTGGGGGCTACACCTTC | CASSFKTGFGGYTF
15 | TRBJ2-7 | - | TRBV27 | TRBD2 | TGTGCCAGCACCGCTGAGCGGGAGTCTAGCTACGAGCAGTACTTC | CASTAERESSYEQYF
13 | TRBJ1-1 | - | TRBV10-3 | TRBD1 | TGTGCCATCACCGACAGGGATTACACTGAAGCTTTCTTT | CAITDRDYTEAFF
15 | TRBJ2-3 | - | TRBV7-9 | TRBD2 | TGTGCCAGCAGCTTACCGAGCGGGAGAGGTGTTACGCAGTATTTT | CASSLPSGRGVTQYF
16 | TRBJ2-1 | - | TRBV18 | TRBD1 | TGTGCCAGCTCACCTCGAGGACAGGGCGGGAACAATGAGCAGTTCTTC | CASSPRGQGGNNEQFF
11 | TRBJ2-7 | - | TRBV7-2 | - | TGTGCCAGCAGCCCGTTCTACGAGCAGTACTTC | CASSPFYEQYF
14 | TRBJ1-2 | - | TRBV4-1 | - | TGCGCCAGCAGCCAAATCGGGGGGGCTGGTGGCTACACCTTC | CASSQIGGAGGYTF
14 | TRBJ2-1 | - | TRBV5-1 | TRBD1 | TGCGCCAGCAGCGCCCGGGACAGCTACAATGAGCAGTTCTTC | CASSARDSYNEQFF
13 | TRBJ2-7 | - | TRBV2 | TRBD1 | TGTGCCTCATCGGACAGGGTCATACACGAGCAGTACTTC | CASSDRVIHEQYF